This T cell receptor (beta chain) emerged from a study of OX40 agonist ivuxolimab in advanced cancers. Looking at the study overall: It was permissible to have had prior anti-PD-1, anti-PD-L1 or anti-CTLA-4 therapy, and about 40% had some.

Deletions cut 3 bases from V and 3 bases from J, with 10 bases between. This CDR3 region has 13 residues. Germline V lookup: CDR1 SQVTM, CDR2 ANQGSEA. This table comes from immunoSEQ multiplex PCR, and its TCRdb copy is limited to in-frame clones, with some not included. Of some 50,000 clones listed, about 88% are singletons. This clone is a singleton in its sample. Its antigen is undetermined. General observations from the study: Clones of CD4+ and CD8+ blood T cells grew by week 6 at doses of 0.1 to 3.0 mg/kg. On average, CD8+ T cells had more expanded clones than CD4+.

The TCR was taken from an adult with an advanced solid tumor such as melanoma, head and neck, liver or kidney cancer. This material consisted of CD4+ or CD8+ T cells sorted from blood, taken in a trial of the OX40 agonist ivuxolimab. The chain joins TRBV29-1 to TRBJ2-3; no firm D call. The CDR3 sequence is CSVDPERTDTQYF. The CDR3 region has the DNA TGCAGCGTTGACCCGGAAAGGACAGATACGCAGTATTTT.